This T cell receptor (beta chain) was obtained from a study of T cell responses to AZD1222 COVID-19 vaccine. Study outcomes and limitations: A rise in Spike-specific TCR breadth and depth followed two AZD1222 doses.

CDR1 and CDR2 (germline): MNHEY, SVGEGT. V dropped 4 bases and J dropped 3; count of bases not matched to a gene: 9. This CDR3 comprises 16 residues. This table comes from immunoSEQ multiplex PCR, and its TCRdb copy is limited to in-frame clones, with some not included. The table includes 180,000 or so clones, just over 90% detected once. Concerning this clone itself: As yet, its antigen is unknown.

The chain has TRBV6-2 or TRBV6-3 and TRBJ1-2; TRBD1 matches at 9 bases. Sequenced material: peripheral blood, taken 28 days after the second AZD1222 dose. The sequence was obtained from an adult who received the AZD1222 COVID-19 vaccine. CDR3 region: CASSSPDRGKDYGYTF. As DNA, the CDR3 is TGTGCCAGCAGTTCTCCGGACAGGGGAAAAGACTATGGCTACACCTTC.